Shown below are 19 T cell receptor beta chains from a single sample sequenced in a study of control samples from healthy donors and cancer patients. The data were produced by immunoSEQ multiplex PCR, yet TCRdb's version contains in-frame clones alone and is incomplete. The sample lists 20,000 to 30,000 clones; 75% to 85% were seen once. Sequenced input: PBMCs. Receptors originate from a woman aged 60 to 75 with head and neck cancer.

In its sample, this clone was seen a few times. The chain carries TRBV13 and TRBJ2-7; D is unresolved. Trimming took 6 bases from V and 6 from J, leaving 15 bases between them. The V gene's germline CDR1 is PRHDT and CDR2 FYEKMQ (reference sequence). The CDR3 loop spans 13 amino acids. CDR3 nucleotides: TGTGCCAGCAGGGACCTAGAGGATGGCGAGCAGTACTTC. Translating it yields CASRDLEDGEQYF.

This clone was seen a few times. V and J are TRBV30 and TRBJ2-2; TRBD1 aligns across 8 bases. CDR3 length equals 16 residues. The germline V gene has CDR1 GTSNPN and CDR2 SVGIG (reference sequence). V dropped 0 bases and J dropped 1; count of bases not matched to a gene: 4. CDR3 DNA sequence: TGTGCCTGGAGTGTAGGGACAGGAATGAACACCGGGGAGCTGTTTTTT. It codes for CAWSVGTGMNTGELFF.

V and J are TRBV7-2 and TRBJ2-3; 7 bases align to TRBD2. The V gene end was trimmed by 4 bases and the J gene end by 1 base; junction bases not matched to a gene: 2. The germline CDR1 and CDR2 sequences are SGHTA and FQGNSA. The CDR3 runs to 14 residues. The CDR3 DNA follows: TGTGCCAGCAGCTCAGCGGGGCGCACAGATACGCAGTATTTT. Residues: CASSSAGRTDTQYF. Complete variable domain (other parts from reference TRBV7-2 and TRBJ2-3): GAGVSQSPSNKVTEKGKDVELRCDPISGHTALYWYRQSLGQGLEFLIYFQGNSAPDKSGLPSDRFSAERTGGSVSTLTIQRTQQEDSAVYLCASSSAGRTDTQYFGPGTRLTVL.

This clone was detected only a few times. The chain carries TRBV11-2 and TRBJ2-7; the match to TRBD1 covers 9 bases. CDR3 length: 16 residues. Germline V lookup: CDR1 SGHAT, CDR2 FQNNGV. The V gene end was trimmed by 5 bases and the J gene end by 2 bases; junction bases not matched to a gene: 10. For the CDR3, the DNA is TGTGCCAGCAGCAAAACCGGGACAGGGAAAACCTACGAGCAGTACTTC. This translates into CASSKTGTGKTYEQYF.

CDR3 amino acids: CASSLTSSNEQFF. The CDR3 nucleotides read TGTGCCAGCAGCTTGACTAGCTCAAATGAGCAGTTCTTC. V gene TRBV6-4 combines with J gene TRBJ2-1, with 7 bases that match TRBD2. V lost 6 bases, J lost 7 bases, and 6 bases stayed unmatched. Germline CDR1 and CDR2: MRHNA and SNTAGT. The CDR3 has 13 residues.

The CDR3, as DNA: TGTGCCAGTAGTATGAGGTGGGACAGGGGGAACACTGAAGCTTTCTTT. Translation gives CASSMRWDRGNTEAFF. This chain uses TRBV19 with TRBJ1-1, with 10 bases aligning to TRBD1. CDR1 is LNHDA and CDR2 is SQIVND in the germline V gene (reference sequence). J lost 1 base, V lost 3 bases, and 5 bases had no gene match. The CDR3 is 16 amino acids.

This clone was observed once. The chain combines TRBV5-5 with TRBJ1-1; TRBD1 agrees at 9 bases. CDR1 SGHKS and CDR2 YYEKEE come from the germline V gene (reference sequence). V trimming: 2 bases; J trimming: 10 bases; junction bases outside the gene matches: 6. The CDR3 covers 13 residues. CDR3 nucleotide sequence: TGTGCCAGCAGCTTCCGGGACAGGGAGCCAGCTTTCTTT. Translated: CASSFRDREPAFF. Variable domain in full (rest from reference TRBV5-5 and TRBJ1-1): DAGVTQSPTHLIKTRGQQVTLRCSPISGHKSVSWYQQVLGQGPQFIFQYYEKEERGRGNFPDRFSARQFPNYSSELNVNALLLGDSALYLCASSFRDREPAFFGQGTRLTVV.

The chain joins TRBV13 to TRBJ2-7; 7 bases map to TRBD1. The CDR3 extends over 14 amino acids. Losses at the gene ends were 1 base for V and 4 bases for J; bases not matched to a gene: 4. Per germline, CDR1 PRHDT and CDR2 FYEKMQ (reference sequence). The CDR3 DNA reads TGTGCCAGCAGCTTAGAGGGGGCGCTATACGAGCAGTACTTC. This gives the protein CASSLEGALYEQYF.

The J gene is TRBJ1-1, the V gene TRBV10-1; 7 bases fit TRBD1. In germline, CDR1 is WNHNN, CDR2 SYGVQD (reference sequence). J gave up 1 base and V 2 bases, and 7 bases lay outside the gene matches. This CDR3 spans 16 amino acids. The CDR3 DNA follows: TGCGCCAGCAGTGAGACCAGGGGGTACCGGAACACTGAAGCTTTCTTT. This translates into CASSETRGYRNTEAFF.

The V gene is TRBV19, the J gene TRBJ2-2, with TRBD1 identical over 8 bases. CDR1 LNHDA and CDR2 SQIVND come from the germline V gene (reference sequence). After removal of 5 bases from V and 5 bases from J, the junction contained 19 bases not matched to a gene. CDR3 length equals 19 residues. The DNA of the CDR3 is TGTGCCAGTAGTGGGGGTGTCATTCAGGGGGCGATGGGAACCGGGGAGCTGTTTTTT. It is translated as CASSGGVIQGAMGTGELFF.

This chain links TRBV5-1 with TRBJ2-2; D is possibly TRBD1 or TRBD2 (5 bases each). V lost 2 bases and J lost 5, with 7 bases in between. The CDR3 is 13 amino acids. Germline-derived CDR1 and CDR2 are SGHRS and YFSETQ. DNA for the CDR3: TGCGCCAGCAGCTTCTGGGGGACCGGGGAGCTGTTTTTT. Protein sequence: CASSFWGTGELFF. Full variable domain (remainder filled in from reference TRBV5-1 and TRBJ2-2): KAGVTQTPRYLIKTRGQQVTLSCSPISGHRSVSWYQQTPGQGLQFLFEYFSETQRNKGNFPGRFSGRQFSNSRSEMNVSTLELGDSALYLCASSFWGTGELFFGEGSRLTVL.

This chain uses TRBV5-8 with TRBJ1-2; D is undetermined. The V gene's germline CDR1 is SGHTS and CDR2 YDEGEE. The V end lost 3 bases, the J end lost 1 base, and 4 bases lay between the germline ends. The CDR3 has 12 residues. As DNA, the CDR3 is TGTGCCAGCAGCTCGCATAACTATGGCTACACCTTC. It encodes CASSSHNYGYTF.

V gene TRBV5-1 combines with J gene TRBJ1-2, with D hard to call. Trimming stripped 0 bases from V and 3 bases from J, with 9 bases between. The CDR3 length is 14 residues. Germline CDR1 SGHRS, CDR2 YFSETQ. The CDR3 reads CASSLDLRHYGYTF. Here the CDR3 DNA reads TGCGCCAGCAGCTTGGATTTAAGGCACTATGGCTACACCTTC. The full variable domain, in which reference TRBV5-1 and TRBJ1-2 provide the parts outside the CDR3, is KAGVTQTPRYLIKTRGQQVTLSCSPISGHRSVSWYQQTPGQGLQFLFEYFSETQRNKGNFPGRFSGRQFSNSRSEMNVSTLELGDSALYLCASSLDLRHYGYTFGSGTRLTVV.

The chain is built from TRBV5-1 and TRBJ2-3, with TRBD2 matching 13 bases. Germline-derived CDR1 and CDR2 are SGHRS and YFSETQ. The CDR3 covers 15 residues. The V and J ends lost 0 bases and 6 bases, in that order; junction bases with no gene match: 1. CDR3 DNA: TGCGCCAGCAGCTTGGGGACTAGCGGGGGTGATACGCAGTATTTT. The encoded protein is CASSLGTSGGDTQYF.

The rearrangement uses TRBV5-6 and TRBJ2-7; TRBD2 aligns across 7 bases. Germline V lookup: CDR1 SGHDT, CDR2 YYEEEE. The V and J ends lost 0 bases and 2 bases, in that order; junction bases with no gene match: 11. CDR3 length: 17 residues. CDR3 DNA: TGTGCCAGCAGCTTGGCCCTCGGGGGAGGGAGTGCCTACGAGCAGTACTTC. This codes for CASSLALGGGSAYEQYF. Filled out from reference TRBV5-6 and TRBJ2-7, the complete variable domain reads DAGVTQSPTHLIKTRGQQVTLRCSPKSGHDTVSWYQQALGQGPQFIFQYYEEEERQRGNFPDRFSGHQFPNYSSELNVNALLLGDSALYLCASSLALGGGSAYEQYFGPGTRLTVT.

CDR3 nucleotides: TGCGCCAGCAGCCAAGATTTGGGACTTCCGGGTAGGGGCTACACCTTC. Its protein is CASSQDLGLPGRGYTF. The chain links TRBV4-3 to TRBJ1-2, with D possibly being TRBD1 (5 bases). Trimming stripped 0 bases from V and 8 bases from J, with 19 bases between. Germline V gives CDR1 LGHNA, CDR2 YSLEER. The CDR3 contains 16 residues.

CDR3 in amino acids: CASSLDWRQMNTEAFF. DNA of the CDR3: TGTGCCAGCAGCTTAGATTGGCGACAAATGAACACTGAAGCTTTCTTT. This sequence joins TRBV11-2 and TRBJ1-1; no firm D call. The germline V and J ends were trimmed by 0 bases and 0 bases, with 11 bases remaining between them. Germline loops: CDR1 SGHAT, CDR2 FQNNGV. The CDR3 runs 16 residues.

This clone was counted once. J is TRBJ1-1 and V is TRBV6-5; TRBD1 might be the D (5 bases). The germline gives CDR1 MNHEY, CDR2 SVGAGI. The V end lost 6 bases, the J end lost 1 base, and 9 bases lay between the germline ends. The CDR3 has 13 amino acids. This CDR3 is CASSQGQNTEAFF. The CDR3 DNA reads TGTGCCAGCAGCCAAGGACAGAACACTGAAGCTTTCTTT.

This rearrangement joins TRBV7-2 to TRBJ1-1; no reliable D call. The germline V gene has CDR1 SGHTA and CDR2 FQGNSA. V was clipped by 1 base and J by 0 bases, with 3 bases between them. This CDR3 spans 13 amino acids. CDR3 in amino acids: CASSLDMNTEAFF. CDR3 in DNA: TGTGCCAGCAGCTTAGACATGAACACTGAAGCTTTCTTT.